Sequencing of this T cell receptor beta chain was carried out in a study of cytomegalovirus exposure and HLA in healthy donors. This clone was observed once. As yet, its antigen is unknown. PCR primers comprised 60 Vbeta and 13 Jbeta primers. Profiling relied on immunoSEQ multiplex PCR, and the TCRdb table lists in-frame clones only, not all of them. Seen here are 270,000 or so clones, just over 85% observed once, and the top ten hold 3.5% to 4.5%. Notes on the study in general: A highly shared variant cluster was judged a likely technical artifact.

The CDR3 contains 15 residues. Per the germline V gene, CDR1 is WNHNN and CDR2 is SYGVQD (reference sequence). V trimming: 4 bases; J trimming: 3 bases; junction bases outside the gene matches: 5. The clonotype was recovered from a man between 35 and 55 years old in good health and CMV-seropositive. V gene TRBV10-1 combines with J gene TRBJ2-7; 11 bases map to TRBD1. The material sequenced was PBMCs. CDR3: CASSGGQGEIYEQYF. The CDR3 bases are TGCGCCAGCAGTGGGGGACAGGGGGAGATCTACGAGCAGTACTTC.